This entry features one T cell receptor beta chain sequence. In germline, CDR1 is MGHRA, CDR2 YSYEKL. V lost 6 bases and J 0 bases, leaving 15 bases between the germline ends. The CDR3 runs to 15 residues. These data are taken from a study of blood T cell repertoires in COVID-19. Study-wide background: Samples came from the United States, Italy and Spain, spanning acute and convalescent COVID-19.

In terms of age and location, participants ranged from about 18 to 90 years and lived in around 22 US areas. Authors' analysis steps: Researchers report that nucleated cell counts were estimated from reference gene primer amplification. Only in-frame clones appear in the TCRdb table, and some are missing; sequencing was by immunoSEQ multiplex PCR. V, J and clone size reflect that table, while D and trimming were determined from the DNA. The sample consists of about 310,000 clones, about nine tenths of them appearing once. This chain connects TRBV4-1 to TRBJ2-7, with D unclear. The sequenced sample consisted of PBMCs or T cells enriched from blood (not recorded which). The sequence was collected from a woman aged 25 to 45 who had recovered from COVID-19. The CDR3 loop is CASSPGFLSSYEQYF. The DNA of the CDR3 is TGCGCCAGCAGTCCAGGTTTCCTTAGCTCCTACGAGCAGTACTTC.